This T cell receptor beta chain was observed in a study of cytomegalovirus exposure and HLA in healthy donors. The germline CDR1 and CDR2 sequences are SGHRS and YFSETQ. The CDR3 loop spans 15 amino acids. Trimming cost V 3 bases and J 2 bases, with 12 bases left between them. Study conclusions and caveats: The study carried out a later analysis of TCR beta sequences. It associated 16,951 of them with specific HLA alleles at a false discovery rate of 0.05. Relative to equally common others, HLA-associated TCR beta chains showed greater clonal expansion in a later analysis. Donors were assumed by presence/absence analyses to have roughly uniform sequencing depth. Apparent HLA restriction characterized most CMV-associated TCR beta chains in a later analysis.

Points on this clone: Its antigen is unknown.

The PCR ran on 60 Vbeta and 13 Jbeta primers. The method was immunoSEQ multiplex PCR; TCRdb's version includes in-frame clones alone and lacks a portion of them. This table lists around 140,000 clones. The sequencing sample was made of PBMCs. This TCR derives from a woman aged 40 to 50 in good health and CMV-seronegative. The V call is TRBV5-1, the J call TRBJ2-1, with D maybe TRBD2 (5 bases). CDR3 region: CASSSSGIAYNEQFF. In DNA form, the CDR3 reads TGCGCCAGCAGCTCCTCCGGGATCGCCTACAATGAGCAGTTCTTC.